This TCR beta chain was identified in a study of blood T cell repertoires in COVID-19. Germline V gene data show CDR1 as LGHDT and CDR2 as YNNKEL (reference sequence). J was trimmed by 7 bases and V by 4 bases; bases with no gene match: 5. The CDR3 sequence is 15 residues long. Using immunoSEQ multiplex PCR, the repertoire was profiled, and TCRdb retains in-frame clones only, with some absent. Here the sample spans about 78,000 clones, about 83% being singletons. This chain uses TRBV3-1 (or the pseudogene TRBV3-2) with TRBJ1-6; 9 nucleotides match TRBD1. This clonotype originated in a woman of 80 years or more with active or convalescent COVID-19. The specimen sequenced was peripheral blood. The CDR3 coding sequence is TGTGCCAGCAGCCGCTTGGGACAGGGCAATTCACCCCTCCACTTT. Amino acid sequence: CASSRLGQGNSPLHF.